One sample yielded the 27 T cell receptor beta chains listed below, sequenced in a study of memory CD4+ T cells and cytomegalovirus serostatus. Sequenced by immunoSEQ multiplex PCR; TCRdb stores in-frame clones only, minus some. The sample includes 25,000 to 30,000 clones, 75% to 80% of them seen just once. The sort gate was single viable CD3+CD4+CD8-CD45RO+ cells for memory CD4+ T cells. The sequencing input was memory CD4+ T cells from blood. The receptors originated from an adult in good health and CMV-seronegative.

The chain links TRBV19 to TRBJ2-7, with 8 bases identical to TRBD1. The ends lost 3 bases at V and 3 bases at J; junction bases unmatched: 4. The CDR3 is 14 amino acids. Germline CDR1 reads LNHDA; CDR2 reads SQIVND (reference sequence). The CDR3 nucleotides are TGTGCCAGTAGTATGGGACAGGATTTCTACGAGCAGTACTTC. Amino acids: CASSMGQDFYEQYF.

The chain couples TRBV18 to TRBJ1-1, with D perhaps TRBD1 (6 bases). V lost 3 bases, J lost 0 bases, and 17 bases lay in between. CDR3 length: 17 residues. Germline loops: CDR1 KGHSH, CDR2 LQKENI. This chain's CDR3 is CASSPPTGKTLNTEAFF. CDR3 bases: TGTGCCAGCTCACCCCCAACAGGGAAAACCTTGAACACTGAAGCTTTCTTT.

The V gene is TRBV18, the J gene TRBJ1-2, with D perhaps TRBD1 (6 bases). Germline CDR1 reads KGHSH; CDR2 reads LQKENI. This CDR3 has 16 residues. With 0 bases removed from V and 7 bases from J, the gap between germline ends came to 18 bases. CDR3 nucleotides: TGTGCCAGCTCACCACCGGTCGGGTCAGGGGCTGGTGGCTACACCTTC. Protein sequence: CASSPPVGSGAGGYTF.

The chain is built from TRBV30 and TRBJ1-1; perhaps TRBD1 as D (5 bases). Germline CDR1 reads GTSNPN; CDR2 reads SVGIG (reference sequence). CDR3 size: 14 residues. The V gene lost 4 bases and the J gene lost 0 bases, with 12 bases spanning the gap. The CDR3 protein is CAWKGDGLNTEAFF. DNA of the CDR3: TGTGCCTGGAAAGGGGATGGGTTGAACACTGAAGCTTTCTTT.

This clone was found once. The rearrangement links TRBV4-2 to TRBJ2-2, with 13 bases matching TRBD2. Germline V gene data show CDR1 as LGHNA and CDR2 as YNFKEQ. Unmatched junction bases numbered 7, after V lost 4 bases and J lost 8 bases. CDR3 length: 16 amino acids. CDR3 residues: CASSPRLAGGEGELFF. Here the CDR3 DNA reads TGTGCCAGCAGCCCCCGACTAGCGGGAGGCGAGGGGGAGCTGTTTTTT.

The chain combines TRBV7-2 with TRBJ2-2; no definite D call. The V end was cut by 6 bases, the J end by 6 bases, with 14 bases between. The germline V gene has CDR1 SGHTA and CDR2 FQGNSA. The CDR3 runs 14 residues. CDR3 sequence: CASSPLYMPGELFF. The CDR3, as DNA: TGTGCCAGCAGTCCTTTATATATGCCCGGGGAGCTGTTTTTT.

The chain carries TRBV19 and TRBJ1-5; D possibly corresponds to TRBD1 (5 bases). The CDR3 has 14 amino acids. V lost 5 bases, J lost 5 bases, and 13 bases lay in between. CDR1 LNHDA and CDR2 SQIVND come from the germline V gene (reference sequence). The CDR3 loop is CASSPPGGDQPQHF. CDR3 sequence (DNA): TGTGCCAGTAGTCCGCCCGGGGGAGATCAGCCCCAGCATTTT.

The J gene is TRBJ2-3, the V gene TRBV2, with D perhaps TRBD1 (5 bases). Germline loops: CDR1 SNHLY, CDR2 FYNNEI. This CDR3 region has 13 residues. V lost 4 bases and J 4 bases, leaving 9 bases between the germline ends. CDR3 region: CASSGQTPDTQYF. CDR3 nucleotides: TGTGCCAGCAGTGGACAGACCCCAGATACGCAGTATTTT.

This clone was recorded a few times. This chain uses TRBV4-1 with TRBJ2-3; D tentatively reads TRBD1 or TRBD2 (5 bases each). V was cut by 2 bases and J by 6 bases, with 12 bases left in between. The CDR3 covers 14 residues. Germline values: CDR1 MGHRA, CDR2 YSYEKL. The CDR3 loop reads CASSQSGHKDTQYF. The CDR3 DNA follows: TGCGCCAGCAGCCAAAGCGGACACAAGGATACGCAGTATTTT.

This clone was detected only once. The chain has TRBV7-9 and TRBJ2-7; D perhaps matches TRBD1 (6 bases). The CDR3 totals 14 residues. The V and J ends lost 1 base and 7 bases respectively, with 14 bases between them. Germline V gene lookup returns CDR1 SEHNR and CDR2 FQNEAQ (reference sequence). The CDR3: CASSLGGLQGEQYF. CDR3 DNA: TGTGCCAGCAGCTTAGGGGGGCTCCAGGGTGAGCAGTACTTC.

The chain is built from TRBV9 and TRBJ2-1, with 12 bases identical to TRBD2. Germline CDR1 is SGDLS and CDR2 is YYNGEE. The CDR3 runs 15 residues. The junction had 2 bases not matched to a gene; V was cut back by 0 bases and J by 7 bases. CDR3 protein: CASSVGTSGVNEQFF. Written as DNA, the CDR3 is TGTGCCAGCAGCGTAGGGACTAGCGGGGTTAATGAGCAGTTCTTC.

The chain has TRBV29-1 and TRBJ1-2; TRBD1 is a possible D gene (6 bases). The V end lost 2 bases, the J end lost 6 bases, and 13 bases lay between the germline ends. Germline V lookup: CDR1 SQVTM, CDR2 ANQGSEA. CDR3 length equals 13 residues. CDR3 coding DNA: TGCAGCGTTGAAAACAGGGCGGCTGATGGCTACACCTTC. It is translated as CSVENRAADGYTF.

This chain connects TRBV7-2 to TRBJ2-3; TRBD1 matches 9 bases. V was pared by 4 bases and J by 3 bases, with 5 bases of the junction left unmatched. Germline assignment: CDR1 SGHTA and CDR2 FQGNSA. The CDR3 totals 15 residues. CDR3: CASSWRQGGTDTQYF. The CDR3 DNA follows: TGTGCCAGCAGCTGGCGACAGGGGGGGACAGATACGCAGTATTTT. Filled out from reference TRBV7-2 and TRBJ2-3, the complete variable domain reads GAGVSQSPSNKVTEKGKDVELRCDPISGHTALYWYRQSLGQGLEFLIYFQGNSAPDKSGLPSDRFSAERTGGSVSTLTIQRTQQEDSAVYLCASSWRQGGTDTQYFGPGTRLTVL.

The chain has TRBV5-4 and TRBJ2-1; TRBD2 is a possible D gene (7 bases). This CDR3 contains 16 residues. CDR1 SGHNT and CDR2 YYREEE come from the germline V gene (reference sequence). V lost 4 bases to trimming and J lost 0 bases, with 14 bases between them. CDR3 sequence (DNA): TGTGCCAGCAGCAAAGGGGGGGCAAGCTCCTACAATGAGCAGTTCTTC. As protein: CASSKGGASSYNEQFF.

The chain employs TRBV7-9 and TRBJ1-5; TRBD1 agrees at 11 bases. Germline V gene data show CDR1 as SEHNR and CDR2 as FQNEAQ (reference sequence). CDR3 length: 16 residues. Trimming removed 5 bases from V and 5 bases from J; junction bases left unmatched: 8. CDR3 DNA sequence: TGTGCCAGCAGCCCTTGGACAGGGGGCGCGTATCAGCCCCAGCATTTT. It encodes CASSPWTGGAYQPQHF. The full variable domain, its missing parts supplied by reference TRBV7-9 and TRBJ1-5, is DTGVSQNPRHKITKRGQNVTFRCDPISEHNRLYWYRQTLGQGPEFLTYFQNEAQLEKSRLLSDRFSAERPKGSFSTLEIQRTEQGDSAMYLCASSPWTGGAYQPQHFGDGTRLSIL.

The chain carries TRBV11-2 and TRBJ1-4, with D unclear. The CDR3 sequence is 16 residues long. CDR1 SGHAT and CDR2 FQNNGV come from the germline V gene. Trimming stripped 1 base from V and 0 bases from J, with 9 bases between. CDR3 DNA: TGTGCCAGCAGCTTAGGGCGAGCCGCAACTAATGAAAAACTGTTTTTT. It yields the protein CASSLGRAATNEKLFF. Together with reference TRBV11-2 and TRBJ1-4, the CDR3 gives the full variable domain: EAGVAQSPRYKIIEKRQSVAFWCNPISGHATLYWYQQILGQGPKLLIQFQNNGVVDDSQLPKDRFSAERLKGVDSTLKIQPAKLEDSAVYLCASSLGRAATNEKLFFGSGTQLSVL.

V usage is TRBV10-2 and J usage is TRBJ2-7; D is undetermined. Germline values: CDR1 WSHSY, CDR2 SAAADI. V was clipped by 2 bases and J by 4 bases, with 6 bases between them. This CDR3 has 12 amino acids. The chain's CDR3 is CASSEGRYEQYF. The CDR3 nucleotides are TGCGCCAGCAGTGAGGGGCGGTACGAGCAGTACTTC.

The chain links TRBV7-2 to TRBJ2-7, with D perhaps matching TRBD2 (5 bases). This CDR3 is built from 13 residues. Trimming removed 8 bases at V and 7 bases at J, with 18 bases between. Germline-derived CDR1 and CDR2 are SGHTA and FQGNSA. DNA for the CDR3: TGTGCCAGCTCCCTGGCTATTTCGGGAGAGCAGTACTTC. Translated, it gives CASSLAISGEQYF.

This sequence joins TRBV7-6 and TRBJ2-5; D might be TRBD1 (6 bases). The J call may be incorrect, as the DNA end agrees better with TRBJ2-7. From germline, CDR1 is SGHVS and CDR2 FNYEAQ. This CDR3 is built from 15 residues. CDR3 coding DNA: TGTGCCAGCAGCTTAGCAACAGGGTGGGACTACGAGCAGTACTTC. Translating it yields CASSLATGWDYEQYF.

This clone was found once. The V and J genes are TRBV28 and TRBJ2-3; D uncertain. The CDR3 totals 12 residues. V was clipped by 5 bases and J by 0 bases, with 3 bases between them. Per germline, CDR1 MDHEN and CDR2 SYDVKM. The CDR3 loop reads CASSISTDTQYF. CDR3 DNA sequence: TGTGCCAGCAGTATAAGCACAGATACGCAGTATTTT.

This clone was seen once. The gene calls are TRBV5-4 and TRBJ2-7; 10 positions match TRBD1. With 3 bases clipped from V and 7 bases from J, the junction kept 7 bases outside the gene matches. Germline V gene sequence: CDR1 SGHNT, CDR2 YYREEE (reference sequence). The CDR3 length is 14 residues. The CDR3 DNA sequence: TGTGCCAGCAGCTATGGGACAGGGGAGCGGGAGCAGTACTTC. Protein product: CASSYGTGEREQYF.

The gene calls are TRBV5-1 and TRBJ1-1; maybe TRBD1 (6 bases). CDR1 and CDR2 from the germline V gene are SGHRS and YFSETQ. The V end lost 2 bases, the J end lost 2 bases, and 13 bases lay between the germline ends. The CDR3 extends over 15 amino acids. As DNA, the CDR3 is TGCGCCAGCAGCTTTACAGGGTATATAAACACTGAAGCTTTCTTT. Translated, it gives CASSFTGYINTEAFF.

The V gene is TRBV2, the J gene TRBJ1-2; D is uncertain. V was trimmed by 3 bases and J by 2 bases, leaving 10 bases between them. The CDR3 has 14 amino acids. CDR1 and CDR2 (germline): SNHLY, FYNNEI. In DNA form, the CDR3 reads TGTGCCAGCAGTGAGTCGAGGGAGAACTATGGCTACACCTTC. It yields the protein CASSESRENYGYTF.

CDR3 coding DNA: TGTGCCAGCAGCCGGGAGGCTGGAGCAGATACGCAGTATTTT. It translates to CASSREAGADTQYF. The V and J genes are TRBV11-3 and TRBJ2-3; 7 bases fit TRBD2. The CDR3 runs to 14 residues. CDR1 is SGHNT and CDR2 is YENEEA in the germline V gene. The junction had 6 bases not matched to a gene; V was cut back by 5 bases and J by 4 bases. Looking up the rest from reference TRBV11-3 and TRBJ2-3 gives the full variable domain: EAGVVQSPRYKIIEKKQPVAFWCNPISGHNTLYWYLQNLGQGPELLIRYENEEAVDDSQLPKDRFSAERLKGVDSTLKIQPAELGDSAVYLCASSREAGADTQYFGPGTRLTVL.

V is TRBV7-6 and J is TRBJ2-2; no firm D call. The germline V gene encodes CDR1 SGHVS and CDR2 FNYEAQ. The V end lost 2 bases, the J end lost 4 bases, and 11 bases lay between the germline ends. The CDR3 runs 15 residues. This chain's CDR3 is CASSLNSGFTGELFF. The CDR3 region has the DNA TGTGCCAGCAGCTTAAATTCAGGTTTCACCGGGGAGCTGTTTTTT.

This clone was recorded a few times. V is TRBV6-1 and J is TRBJ2-7, with D tentatively TRBD2 (6 bases). This CDR3 has 14 residues. Looked up from germline, CDR1 is MNHNS and CDR2 is SASEGT. Deletions cut 7 bases from V and 2 bases from J, with 15 bases between. CDR3 nucleotide sequence: TGTGCCAGCATATCACCAGGACTAACCTACGAGCAGTACTTC. Translated: CASISPGLTYEQYF.

The chain combines TRBV19 with TRBJ2-5; TRBD1 aligns across 7 bases. The ends lost 5 bases at V and 5 bases at J; junction bases unmatched: 14. CDR1 and CDR2 from the germline V gene are LNHDA and SQIVND (reference sequence). The length of the CDR3 is 16 residues. The CDR3 region is CASSPLTGKYGETQYF. In nucleotides, the CDR3 is TGTGCCAGTAGTCCGCTGACAGGGAAATATGGGGAGACCCAGTACTTC. Using reference TRBV19 and TRBJ2-5 for the parts outside the CDR3, the full variable domain is DGGITQSPKYLFRKEGQNVTLSCEQNLNHDAMYWYRQDPGQGLRLIYYSQIVNDFQKGDIAEGYSVSREKKESFPLTVTSAQKNPTAFYLCASSPLTGKYGETQYFGPGTRLLVL.